The 10 T cell receptor beta chains given below trace back to one sample, sequenced in a study of blood T cell repertoires in COVID-19. Measured with immunoSEQ multiplex PCR; TCRdb has only the in-frame clones, and not every one. This sample yields tens of thousands of clones, of which around 92% are seen a single time; less than 6% belongs to the top ten. The specimen sequenced was peripheral blood. The receptors come from a woman of 80 years or more with acute or convalescent COVID-19.

The chain links TRBV2 to TRBJ1-6; D unclear. Germline CDR1 reads SNHLY; CDR2 reads FYNNEI. This CDR3 contains 15 residues. The V gene lost 0 bases and the J gene lost 10 bases, with 13 bases spanning the gap. CDR3 coding DNA: TGTGCCAGCAGTGAAGCCACACCTCTGGAGTCACCCCTCCACTTT. Its protein product is CASSEATPLESPLHF.

The V and J genes are TRBV5-1 and TRBJ1-1, with D unresolved. V lost 2 bases and J 1 base, leaving 6 bases between the germline ends. This CDR3 is 13 amino acids long. The germline CDR1 and CDR2 sequences are SGHRS and YFSETQ. CDR3 nucleotide sequence: TGCGCCAGCAGCTTCCACGGGAACACTGAAGCTTTCTTT. This codes for CASSFHGNTEAFF. Full variable domain (outside the CDR3, taken from reference TRBV5-1 and TRBJ1-1): KAGVTQTPRYLIKTRGQQVTLSCSPISGHRSVSWYQQTPGQGLQFLFEYFSETQRNKGNFPGRFSGRQFSNSRSEMNVSTLELGDSALYLCASSFHGNTEAFFGQGTRLTVV.

The chain links TRBV9 to TRBJ2-3; TRBD2 agrees at 10 bases. The V gene's germline CDR1 is SGDLS and CDR2 YYNGEE. J gave up 1 base and V 0 bases, and 2 bases lay outside the gene matches. This CDR3 comprises 16 residues. The CDR3 sequence: CASSVAGTSGTDTQYF. The DNA for the CDR3 is TGTGCCAGCAGCGTAGCTGGGACTAGCGGCACAGATACGCAGTATTTT.

The rearrangement uses TRBV12-5 and TRBJ2-1; D is unclear. V dropped 6 bases and J dropped 0 bases, with 15 bases sitting between them. This CDR3 has 16 amino acids. CDR1 LGHNT and CDR2 FRNRAP come from the germline V gene. The CDR3 here is CASGPPPPSSYNEQFF. CDR3 sequence (DNA): TGTGCTAGTGGACCGCCCCCCCCGAGCTCCTACAATGAGCAGTTCTTC. Together with reference TRBV12-5 and TRBJ2-1, the CDR3 gives the full variable domain: DARVTQTPRHKVTEMGQEVTMRCQPILGHNTVFWYRQTMMQGLELLAYFRNRAPLDDSGMPKDRFSAEMPDATLATLKIQPSEPRDSAVYFCASGPPPPSSYNEQFFGPGTRLTVL.

The sample holds one count of this clone. The chain employs TRBV18 and TRBJ1-5; 10 bases are shared with TRBD1. Germline-derived CDR1 and CDR2 are KGHSH and LQKENI. The CDR3 totals 17 residues. The V gene end was trimmed by 3 bases and the J gene end by 4 bases; junction bases not matched to a gene: 9. Here the CDR3 reads CASSPPGQGQGNQPQHF. CDR3 nucleotide sequence: TGTGCCAGCTCACCGCCGGGACAGGGGCAAGGAAATCAGCCCCAGCATTTT.

V is TRBV9 and J is TRBJ2-7; weak D call: TRBD1 (5 bases). The length of the CDR3 is 15 residues. Germline CDR1 and CDR2: SGDLS and YYNGEE. V gave up 1 base and J gave up 0 bases, with 11 bases separating them. For the CDR3, the DNA is TGTGCCAGCAGCGTATACCCTGACAGCTCCTACGAGCAGTACTTC. The encoded protein is CASSVYPDSSYEQYF.

This chain links TRBV3-1 (or the pseudogene TRBV3-2) with TRBJ1-2, with 9 positions matching TRBD1. The CDR3 consists of 15 residues. Germline values: CDR1 LGHDT, CDR2 YNNKEL (reference sequence). V was clipped by 0 bases and J by 8 bases; unmatched bases: 7. The CDR3 DNA reads as TGTGCCAGCAGCCAAGATTTTCGGACAGGGGAGGGCTACACCTTC. Residues: CASSQDFRTGEGYTF.

The rearrangement uses TRBV5-1 and TRBJ2-3; TRBD2 agrees at 13 bases. This CDR3 is 16 amino acids long. CDR1 and CDR2 from the germline V gene are SGHRS and YFSETQ. Trimming at V came to 4 bases and at J to 3 bases, leaving 5 bases not matched to a gene. The CDR3 reads CASSLETSGGTDTQYF. As DNA, the CDR3 is TGCGCCAGCAGCCTAGAGACTAGCGGGGGGACAGATACGCAGTATTTT.

The chain couples TRBV13 to TRBJ2-7; TRBD1 is a possible D gene (6 bases). Germline V lookup: CDR1 PRHDT, CDR2 FYEKMQ (reference sequence). The CDR3 is made up of 14 amino acids. V was shortened by 2 bases and J by 2 bases, with 10 bases between the two germline ends. The CDR3 region has the DNA TGTGCCAGCAGCTTAAGGACAGAGACCTACGAGCAGTACTTC. This gives the protein CASSLRTETYEQYF.

This sequence joins TRBV10-1 and TRBJ2-1; D is perhaps TRBD2 (6 bases). Germline V gene sequence: CDR1 WNHNN, CDR2 SYGVQD (reference sequence). The CDR3 extends over 17 amino acids. Trimming left V 5 bases short and J 5 bases short, with 22 bases between. CDR3 residues: CASSKHTGTPPNNEQFF. CDR3 in DNA: TGCGCCAGCAGTAAACATACCGGGACTCCGCCGAACAATGAGCAGTTCTTC.